A selection of T cell receptor beta chains follows, all from one sample in a study of identical twins. Each CDR3 protein gets one entry after TCRdb re-called the 5' RACE reads with MiXCR. Of around 370,000 distinct CDR3 sequences listed, around 9.7% are singletons. Sequenced: naive T cells sorted from blood. The receptor set was obtained from a woman aged 45-60 years in good health. Each CDR3 is given with its conserved first and last residue. Fields, in order: J gene, V gene, CDR3 protein.

J: TRBJ2-3; V: TRBV29-1; CDR3: CSVGLLAGLHTQYF
J: TRBJ2-5; V: TRBV18; CDR3: CASSRLPQETQYF
J: TRBJ2-5; V: TRBV29-1; CDR3: CSVEDLRAGSRETQYF
J: TRBJ2-5; V: TRBV18; CDR3: CASSPPTGLGETQYF
J: TRBJ2-1; V: TRBV7-9; CDR3: CAIPVTSGSNNEQFF
J: TRBJ1-4; V: TRBV7-9; CDR3: CASPPSTVTPATNEKLFF
J: TRBJ2-5; V: TRBV20-1; CDR3: CSARDGASGRAEVLSQYF
J: TRBJ2-1; V: TRBV4-1; CDR3: CASSFAAGLNNEQFF
J: TRBJ1-5; V: TRBV18; CDR3: CASSTLGAEQPQHF
J: TRBJ1-1; V: TRBV10-2; CDR3: CASSEIWDRRTEAFF
J: TRBJ2-3; V: TRBV3-1; CDR3: CASSQGQGGTDTQYF
J: TRBJ2-5; V: TRBV11-3; CDR3: CASSLEGPETQYF
J: TRBJ1-2; V: TRBV4-1; CDR3: CASSQDQQVMGGYTF
J: TRBJ2-1; V: TRBV29-1; CDR3: CSVDQTLGGNEQFF
J: TRBJ2-3; V: TRBV3-1; CDR3: CASSHTASTDTQYF
J: TRBJ2-2; V: TRBV7-9; CDR3: CASIIPGHIFGELFF
J: TRBJ2-1; V: TRBV7-7; CDR3: CATSLGLEPYNEQFF
J: TRBJ2-1; V: TRBV7-9; CDR3: CASSYRDF
J: TRBJ1-2; V: TRBV24-1; CDR3: CATSVGGTGYTF
J: TRBJ1-5; V: TRBV5-5; CDR3: CASSLESVKPQHF